This TCR beta chain comes out of a study of vaccination and CD4 T cells after COVID-19. Study-wide background: Convalescents were six males and four females, two of them Hispanic. Whole-study findings and limits: A median of around 90% of reactive clones, in convalescent patients, became evident only post-vaccination.

A single record per CDR3 protein comes from TCRdb applying MiXCR to the PCR reads. The sample shows 15,000 to 20,000 distinct CDR3 sequences, 60% to 80% of them seen only once. In regard to this clonotype: Antigen unknown.

The receptor comes from a human donor who had recovered from COVID-19. Sequencing was performed on CD4+ T cells from blood, taken before SARS-CoV-2 vaccination.

This CDR3 reads CSARLNAGADYEQYF. The CDR3 DNA reads as TGCAGTGCTAGGTTAAATGCTGGGGCCGACTACGAGCAGTACTTC. The V and J genes are TRBV20-1 and TRBJ2-7, with D perhaps matching TRBD1 (5 bases). This CDR3 has 15 amino acids. Germline lookup yields CDR1 DFQATT and CDR2 SNEGSKA (reference sequence). The V and J ends lost 3 bases and 3 bases respectively, with 18 bases between them.